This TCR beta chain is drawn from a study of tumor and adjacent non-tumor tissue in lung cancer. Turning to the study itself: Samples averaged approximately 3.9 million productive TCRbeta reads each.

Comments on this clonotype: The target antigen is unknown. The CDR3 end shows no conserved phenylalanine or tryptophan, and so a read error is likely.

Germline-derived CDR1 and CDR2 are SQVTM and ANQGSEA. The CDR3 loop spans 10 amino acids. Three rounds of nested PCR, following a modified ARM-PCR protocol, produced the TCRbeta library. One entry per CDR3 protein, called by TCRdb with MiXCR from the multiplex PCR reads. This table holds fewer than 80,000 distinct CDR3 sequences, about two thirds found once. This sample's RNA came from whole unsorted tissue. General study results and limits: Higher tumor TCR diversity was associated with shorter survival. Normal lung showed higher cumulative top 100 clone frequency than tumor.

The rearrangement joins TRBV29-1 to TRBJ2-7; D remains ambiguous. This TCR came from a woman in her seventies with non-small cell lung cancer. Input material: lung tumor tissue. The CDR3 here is CNVANYEQYL. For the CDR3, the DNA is TGCAACGTTGCCAACTACGAGCAGTACTTG.